This TCR beta chain comes out of a study of blood T cell repertoires in COVID-19. Original processing methods: The assay estimated nucleated cells by amplifying reference gene primers. Some clones are missing from TCRdb's copy, which holds only in-frame ones; the method was immunoSEQ multiplex PCR. V, J and clone size are those of that table, while D and trimming were read from the DNA. The sample lists 90,000 to 100,000 clones; about 81% were seen once. Germline trimming cut 6 bases from V and 7 bases from J; bases unmatched to any gene: 7. This CDR3 contains 14 residues. Germline CDR1 is KGHDR and CDR2 is SFDVKD.

Source material: peripheral blood. The chain has TRBV24-1 and TRBJ2-1, with 8 bases that match TRBD2. The receptor comes from a man in his fifties or sixties with acute or convalescent COVID-19. CDR3 DNA: TGTGCCACCAGTCCCGGGACTAGTTTGAATGAGCAGTTCTTC. Translating gives CATSPGTSLNEQFF.